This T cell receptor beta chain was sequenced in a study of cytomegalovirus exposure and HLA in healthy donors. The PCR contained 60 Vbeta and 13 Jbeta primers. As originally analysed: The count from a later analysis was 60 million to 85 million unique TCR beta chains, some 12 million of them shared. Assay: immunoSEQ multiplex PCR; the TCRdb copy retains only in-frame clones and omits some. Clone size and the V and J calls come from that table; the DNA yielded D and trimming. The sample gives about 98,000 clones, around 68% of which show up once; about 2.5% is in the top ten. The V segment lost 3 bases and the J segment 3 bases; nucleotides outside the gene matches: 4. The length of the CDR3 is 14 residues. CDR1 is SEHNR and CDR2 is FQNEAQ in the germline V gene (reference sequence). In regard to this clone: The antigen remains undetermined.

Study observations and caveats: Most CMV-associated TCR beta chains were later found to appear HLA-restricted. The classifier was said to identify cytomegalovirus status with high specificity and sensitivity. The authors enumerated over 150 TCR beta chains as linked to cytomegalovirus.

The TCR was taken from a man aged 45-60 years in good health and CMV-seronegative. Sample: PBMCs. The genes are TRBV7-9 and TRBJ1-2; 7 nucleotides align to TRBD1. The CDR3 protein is CASSLAGGHYGYTF. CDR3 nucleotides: TGTGCCAGCAGCTTGGCAGGGGGTCACTATGGCTACACCTTC.